This is a list of T cell receptor beta chains from one sample in a study of T cell changes during pregnancy in multiple sclerosis. Sequencing used immunoSEQ multiplex PCR; TCRdb keeps in-frame clones, though not all of them. The sample shows more than 100,000 clones, 92% of them seen only once. The sequencing used peripheral blood, collected after pregnancy. These receptors all come from a female donor with multiple sclerosis, enrolled in a pregnancy study. Each CDR3 is given with its conserved first and last residue. D genes are given only for firm matches. Clone size is stated in some rows and not others, as once, few, many or a class when expanded.

CDR3nt	CDR3aa	abundance	v_gene	j_gene	d_gene
TGTGCCTGGAGTGTACGGGGTAGCGGGAGGAACGAGCAGTACTTC	CAWSVRGSGRNEQYF	.	TRBV30	TRBJ2-7	TRBD2
TGTGCCAGTAGTATCCGACAGGGCTCCTACAATGAGCAGTTCTTC	CASSIRQGSYNEQFF	.	TRBV19	TRBJ2-1	TRBD1
TGCGCCAGCAGCCGTAACTTAGCGGGACCCTACGAGCAGTACTTC	CASSRNLAGPYEQYF	.	TRBV4-1	TRBJ2-7	TRBD2
TGTGCCAGCAGTTTTGTAGGGGGTCCAACCTACGAGCAGTACTTC	CASSFVGGPTYEQYF	.	TRBV28	TRBJ2-7	.
TGTGCCAGCCGGGGTGGGGCCGGGGAGCTGTTTTTT	CASRGGAGELFF	.	TRBV2	TRBJ2-2	.
TGTGCCAGCAGTCTCCCGGACAGAAACTCTGGAAACACCATATATTTT	CASSLPDRNSGNTIYF	.	TRBV28	TRBJ1-3	.
TGTGCCAGCAGGAGACAGGGCCAATGCTATGGCTACACCTTC	CASRRQGQCYGYTF	.	TRBV21-1	TRBJ1-2	.
TGTGCCAGCAGCGTAGGTAGCGGGAGAAACAATGAGCAGTTCTTC	CASSVGSGRNNEQFF	.	TRBV9	TRBJ2-1	TRBD2
TGCGCCAGCAGCTTGCCGGCGGGCGCAAACTCTGGGGCCAACGTCCTGACTTTC	CASSLPAGANSGANVLTF	.	TRBV5-1	TRBJ2-6	.
TGTGCCACCAGCAAGGGACAGGGCATCTACGAGCAGTACTTC	CATSKGQGIYEQYF	.	TRBV15	TRBJ2-7	TRBD1
TGTGCCTGCGAACTATGTAGCAGGGTCAATCAGCCCCAGCATTTT	CACELCSRVNQPQHF	once	TRBV30	TRBJ1-5	.
TGTGCCAGCAGCCGTGGGGGGGACACCATATATTTT	CASSRGGDTIYF	.	TRBV7-2	TRBJ1-3	.
TGTGCCTGGGGGGCCAGCTATCTTTGGACCATATATTTT	CAWGASYLWTIYF	.	TRBV30	TRBJ1-3	.
TGCGCCAGCAGCCAGACTAGCGGGAATACCGGGGAGCTGTTTTTT	CASSQTSGNTGELFF	.	TRBV5-1	TRBJ2-2	TRBD2
TGTGCCAGCAGCCCCGGGGGGGGTGGCAATCAGCCCCAGCATTTT	CASSPGGGGNQPQHF	few	TRBV7-6	TRBJ1-5	.
TGTGCCAGCAGCTTAGCCGGGCAGGGGGGAGCGTATGAGCAGTTCTTC	CASSLAGQGGAYEQFF	.	TRBV7-2	TRBJ2-1	.
TGCAGCGCCGGACAGGGGGTGACAGATACGCAGTATTTT	CSAGQGVTDTQYF	.	TRBV29-1	TRBJ2-3	TRBD1
TGTGCCAGCAGCTCCAGGGTCCTCACTGAAGCTTTCTTT	CASSSRVLTEAFF	.	TRBV11-1	TRBJ1-1	.
TGTGCCAGCAGCGAGACAGGGGAAGGAAAGACCCAGTACTTC	CASSETGEGKTQYF	.	TRBV7-7	TRBJ2-5	TRBD1
TGTGCCAGCAGCTTAGGGGGGCAGGGGGCTGGTGGCTACACCTTC	CASSLGGQGAGGYTF	once	TRBV7-3	TRBJ1-2	TRBD1
TGTGCCAGCAGCCATGGGAGGACTGGGAGCTCCTACGAGCAGTACTTC	CASSHGRTGSSYEQYF	once	TRBV14	TRBJ2-7	.
TGCAGCGCCCTGACAGGGGGCGGTCACACTGAAGCTTTCTTT	CSALTGGGHTEAFF	.	TRBV29-1	TRBJ1-1	TRBD1
TGTGCCAGCAGCTTAGTGCCCCCGGGACAGGGGGAGGAGACCCAGTACTTC	CASSLVPPGQGEETQYF	once	TRBV7-2	TRBJ2-5	TRBD1
TGCGCCAGCAGCCAAGATCCGATATGGGCAGACGGCTACACCTTC	CASSQDPIWADGYTF	.	TRBV4-3	TRBJ1-2	.
TGCGCCAGCAGCTTGACAGGGAGAGGAGTAAGCTTCGAGTGGCAAGAGACCCAGTACTTC	CASSLTGRGVSFEWQETQYF	.	TRBV5-1	TRBJ2-5	.
TGTGCCAGCAGTTTATCTGGGGGAGGAGAGACCCAGTACTTC	CASSLSGGGETQYF	.	TRBV28	TRBJ2-5	.
TGTGCCATCAGTGATTCAAGAGGGAGCTCCTACAATGAGCAGTTCTTC	CAISDSRGSSYNEQFF	.	TRBV10-3	TRBJ2-1	.
TGTGCCAGCAATCAGGTCAGGAACACTGAAGCTTTCTTT	CASNQVRNTEAFF	.	TRBV6-1	TRBJ1-1	.
TGTGCCAGCAGCTCGGGACAGGGCTATGGCTACACCTTC	CASSSGQGYGYTF	.	TRBV7-2	TRBJ1-2	TRBD1
TGTGCCAGCCACGAAATGGGGACAGAGGCCTACGAGCAGTACTTC	CASHEMGTEAYEQYF	.	TRBV5-4	TRBJ2-7	TRBD1
TGTGCCAGCAGTGGTGGGACACGGGCATGGTACGAGCAGTACTTC	CASSGGTRAWYEQYF	few	TRBV27	TRBJ2-7	.
TGCGCCAGCAGGGCCACAGGCGACTCTGGGGCCAACGTCCTGACTTTC	CASRATGDSGANVLTF	.	TRBV5-1	TRBJ2-6	.
TGTGCCTGGAACAGGGATAGCACAGATACGCAGTATTTT	CAWNRDSTDTQYF	.	TRBV30	TRBJ2-3	.
TGTGCCAGCAGCGTGGACAGGAACTCTGGAAACACCATATATTTT	CASSVDRNSGNTIYF	.	TRBV6-1	TRBJ1-3	TRBD1
TGCGCCAGCAGCCCAACCCCGGGGGGAGGGACCGGGGAGCTGTTTTTT	CASSPTPGGGTGELFF	.	TRBV4-1	TRBJ2-2	TRBD2
TGTGCCAGCAGCTTACAAACTAGCGACTCCTACGAGCAGTACTTC	CASSLQTSDSYEQYF	.	TRBV7-2	TRBJ2-7	TRBD2
TGTGCCAGCAGCGTAGCGACAGGGGGCACTGAAGCTTTCTTT	CASSVATGGTEAFF	few	TRBV9	TRBJ1-1	TRBD1
TGTGCCAGCAGCGAGGAGCTAGCGGTTCCCTACGAGCAGTACTTC	CASSEELAVPYEQYF	.	TRBV6-1	TRBJ2-7	TRBD2
TGTGCCAGCAGCTTACTAGCGTCCCCCGGACTAGCCAGCACAGATACGCAGTATTTT	CASSLLASPGLASTDTQYF	once	TRBV7-9	TRBJ2-3	TRBD2
TGTGCCAGCAGTGTGGACAGCCAAAGGGAGACCCAGTACTTC	CASSVDSQRETQYF	once	TRBV25-1	TRBJ2-5	.
TGTGCCAGTAGTTCTCTAGCGGGGGGCCCCTACGAGCAGTACTTC	CASSSLAGGPYEQYF	.	TRBV19	TRBJ2-7	TRBD2
TGTGCCAGCAGTCCATATACAGGGAATCCACCCCTCCACTTT	CASSPYTGNPPLHF	.	TRBV27	TRBJ1-6	.
TGCGCCAGCAGCTGGGGGGGCAGAAACTATGGCTACACCTTC	CASSWGGRNYGYTF	once	TRBV5-1	TRBJ1-2	.
TGTGCCAGCAGTCCTGACAGGGTAACCTATGGCTACACCTTC	CASSPDRVTYGYTF	.	TRBV6-1	TRBJ1-2	TRBD1
TGCGCCAGCAAACTAGCGGGAACCTCTACAGATACGCAGTATTTT	CASKLAGTSTDTQYF	.	TRBV5-1	TRBJ2-3	TRBD2
TGTGCCAGCAGTTTAAGGTTAGCGGGAGGATTGGAGACCCAGTACTTC	CASSLRLAGGLETQYF	.	TRBV27	TRBJ2-5	TRBD2
TGTGCCAGCAGTTCACTCGGGACAGGGAGAGAGACCCAGTACTTC	CASSSLGTGRETQYF	.	TRBV6-5	TRBJ2-5	TRBD1
TGTGCCAGTAGTACGTGGAGCGGGAGCTACAATGAGCAGTTCTTC	CASSTWSGSYNEQFF	.	TRBV19	TRBJ2-1	TRBD2
TGCGCCAGCAGCCAAGATGTCGGGGTTCCTAATCAGCCCCAGCATTTT	CASSQDVGVPNQPQHF	.	TRBV4-1	TRBJ1-5	.
TGTGCCAGCAGCCCTCCCGAGTTCGGGGAGCTGTTTTTT	CASSPPEFGELFF	.	TRBV7-9	TRBJ2-2	.
TGCGCCAGTACCGAGTTCGGGCTGGCAGCGGGAGCCACAGATACGCAGTATTTT	CASTEFGLAAGATDTQYF	.	TRBV5-1	TRBJ2-3	TRBD2
TGTGCCGACGATGAGAGCGGGAGTCAAGATACGCAGTATTTT	CADDESGSQDTQYF	.	TRBV30	TRBJ2-3	TRBD2
TGCAGCGTTGTAACCTGGGACTTTGATGGGAGGGTGGCTAAAAACATTCAGTACTTC	CSVVTWDFDGRVAKNIQYF	.	TRBV29-1	TRBJ2-4	TRBD2
TGTGCCAGCAGCTTAGGGAGGGGCTCGACTAATGAAAAACTGTTTTTT	CASSLGRGSTNEKLFF	.	TRBV7-6	TRBJ1-4	.